This TCR beta chain is from a study of cytomegalovirus exposure and HLA in healthy donors. 60 Vbeta and 13 Jbeta primers were used in PCR. Using immunoSEQ multiplex PCR, the repertoire was profiled, and TCRdb retains in-frame clones only, with some absent. The sample has about 160,000 clones, approximately 84% seen once; the top ten hold more than 2%. CDR1 SGDLS and CDR2 YYNGEE come from the germline V gene. This CDR3 has 13 residues. V was shortened by 4 bases and J by 6 bases, with 13 bases between the two germline ends. The sequenced sample consisted of PBMCs. The receptor was isolated from a man aged 18 to 29 in good health and CMV-seropositive. The gene calls are TRBV9 and TRBJ1-1; D is possibly TRBD1 (5 bases). CDR3 nucleotide sequence: TGTGCCAGCAGCTCTCGGGACTCTTCTGAAGCTTTCTTT. Translated: CASSSRDSSEAFF.